This TCR beta chain was obtained from a study of neurological immune-mediated disorders. MiXCR was run by TCRdb on the 5' RACE reads, yielding one entry per CDR3 protein. The sample holds 81,000 or so distinct CDR3 sequences; approximately 5% are singletons and the top ten take about 2.4%. With 4 bases clipped from V and 4 bases from J, the junction kept 13 bases outside the gene matches. This CDR3 comprises 16 residues. CDR1 and CDR2 from the germline V gene are DFQATT and SNEGSKA (reference sequence). This clonotype has at least ten counts. Its target is not known. Study outcomes and limitations: Subjects shared no identical expanded-clone CDR3 amino acid sequences, suggesting private TCR-beta repertoires in all groups. The multiple sclerosis repertoire cluster had no clinical or MRI feature associated with it.

This TCR was recovered from a woman aged 25 to 45 with multiple sclerosis. The sequenced material came from PBMCs. This chain links TRBV20-1 with TRBJ2-3, with 8 bases fitting TRBD2. CDR3 amino acids: CSATNEREILADTQYF. The CDR3 DNA sequence: TGCAGTGCTACGAATGAGCGGGAGATTCTGGCAGATACGCAGTATTTT.